This entry lists 21 T cell receptor beta chains sequenced from one sample in a study of blood T cell repertoires in COVID-19. TCRdb keeps only in-frame clones here, not all; method: immunoSEQ multiplex PCR. Altogether roughly 76,000 clones are present, more than 85% being singletons, with the ten largest covering around 4.7%. Sequencing was carried out using peripheral blood. The source is a woman aged 60-75 years with active COVID-19.

The rearrangement joins TRBV18 to TRBJ2-2, with 9 positions matching TRBD1. The V and J ends lost 5 bases and 3 bases, in that order; junction bases with no gene match: 4. Germline V gene lookup returns CDR1 KGHSH and CDR2 LQKENI. The CDR3 runs 15 residues. The CDR3 loop reads CASSTGQGDTGELFF. DNA of the CDR3: TGTGCCAGCTCAACGGGACAGGGAGACACCGGGGAGCTGTTTTTT. Full variable domain (remainder filled in from reference TRBV18 and TRBJ2-2): NAGVMQNPRHLVRRRGQEARLRCSPMKGHSHVYWYRQLPEEGLKFMVYLQKENIIDESGMPKERFSAEFPKEGPSILRIQQVVRGDSAAYFCASSTGQGDTGELFFGEGSRLTVL.

The rearrangement uses TRBV19 and TRBJ2-1; TRBD2 agrees at 10 bases. V gave up 4 bases and J gave up 0 bases; unmatched junction bases: 12. Germline values: CDR1 LNHDA, CDR2 SQIVND (reference sequence). The CDR3 is 19 residues long. CDR3 coding DNA: TGTGCCAGTAGTACCACTGGACTAGCGGTCTGGAGCTCCTACAATGAGCAGTTCTTC. This encodes CASSTTGLAVWSSYNEQFF. Supplemented by reference TRBV19 and TRBJ2-1, the full variable domain reads DGGITQSPKYLFRKEGQNVTLSCEQNLNHDAMYWYRQDPGQGLRLIYYSQIVNDFQKGDIAEGYSVSREKKESFPLTVTSAQKNPTAFYLCASSTTGLAVWSSYNEQFFGPGTRLTVL.

The chain couples TRBV10-1 to TRBJ2-1; TRBD2 matches 8 bases. Germline CDR1 WNHNN, CDR2 SYGVQD (reference sequence). This CDR3 contains 13 residues. Unmatched junction bases numbered 4, after V lost 6 bases and J lost 6 bases. This CDR3 is CASRATSGNEQFF. CDR3 DNA sequence: TGCGCCAGCAGAGCTACTAGCGGCAATGAGCAGTTCTTC.

The chain combines TRBV19 with TRBJ2-7, with D unclear. The ends were cut back, 5 bases at V and 2 bases at J, with 10 bases in the middle. Germline V lookup: CDR1 LNHDA, CDR2 SQIVND (reference sequence). CDR3 size: 13 residues. The CDR3 nucleotides read TGTGCCAGTAGTGTCGGTCCTCCCTACGAGCAGTACTTC. Its translation: CASSVGPPYEQYF.

The chain combines TRBV27 with TRBJ2-7, with 8 nucleotides matching TRBD2. Germline V lookup: CDR1 MNHEY, CDR2 SMNVEV (reference sequence). With 8 bases clipped from V and 2 bases from J, the junction kept 2 bases outside the gene matches. The CDR3 consists of 12 residues. CDR3 region: CASRGGAYEQYF. For the CDR3, the DNA is TGTGCCAGCCGGGGGGGTGCCTACGAGCAGTACTTC.

The rearrangement uses TRBV7-9 and TRBJ2-2; possibly TRBD2 for D (6 bases). V lost 10 bases and J lost 4, with 16 bases in between. This CDR3 is built from 14 residues. CDR1 is SEHNR, CDR2 FQNEAQ, per germline (reference sequence). The CDR3 DNA sequence: TGTGCCACCATGGAGGGCCTGGGCACCGGGGAGCTGTTTTTT. Its translation is CATMEGLGTGELFF.

The rearrangement links TRBV28 to TRBJ1-5, with 8 bases that match TRBD1. The CDR3 is 15 residues long. V was clipped by 5 bases and J by 5 bases; unmatched bases: 8. Germline V lookup: CDR1 MDHEN, CDR2 SYDVKM. The CDR3 nucleotides are TGTGCCAGCAGTCCCGGACAGGGTCGGCATCAGCCCCAGCATTTT. It is translated as CASSPGQGRHQPQHF.

V usage is TRBV5-6 and J usage is TRBJ2-1; no firm D call. V lost 4 bases and J 7 bases, leaving 9 bases between the germline ends. CDR1 and CDR2 from the germline V gene are SGHDT and YYEEEE. CDR3 size: 12 residues. The CDR3 reads CASSLSSNEQFF. CDR3 DNA sequence: TGTGCCAGCAGCCTTAGCAGTAATGAGCAGTTCTTC.

The V and J genes are TRBV6-5 and TRBJ2-6, with D tentatively TRBD1 (6 bases). The V and J ends lost 4 bases and 1 base respectively, with 11 bases between them. CDR1 is MNHEY, CDR2 SVGAGI, per germline. The CDR3 has 16 residues. CDR3 nucleotides: TGTGCCAGCAGTTCCCCAACAGGGTCTGGGGCCAACGTCCTGACTTTC. Protein: CASSSPTGSGANVLTF.

The chain links TRBV28 to TRBJ2-3, with D perhaps matching TRBD1 (6 bases). The length of the CDR3 is 17 residues. Per germline, CDR1 MDHEN and CDR2 SYDVKM. Trimming removed 4 bases at V and 0 bases at J, with 17 bases between. As DNA, the CDR3 is TGTGCCAGCAGTTCCGGACAGCTGACTTCTAGCACAGATACGCAGTATTTT. Its protein product is CASSSGQLTSSTDTQYF. Full variable domain (outside the CDR3, taken from reference TRBV28 and TRBJ2-3): DVKVTQSSRYLVKRTGEKVFLECVQDMDHENMFWYRQDPGLGLRLIYFSYDVKMKEKGDIPEGYSVSREKKERFSLILESASTNQTSMYLCASSSGQLTSSTDTQYFGPGTRLTVL.

The chain links TRBV27 to TRBJ2-3, with 8 bases lining up with TRBD2. V was clipped by 6 bases and J by 6 bases; unmatched bases: 11. The CDR3 spans 15 residues. CDR1 is MNHEY, CDR2 SMNVEV, per germline (reference sequence). Written as DNA, the CDR3 is TGTGCCAGCAGACTCAGCGGGAGTGGCCCGGATACGCAGTATTTT. It codes for CASRLSGSGPDTQYF.

The chain employs TRBV6-5 and TRBJ1-4; 7 positions match TRBD1. The CDR3 totals 14 residues. Unmatched junction bases numbered 5, after V lost 4 bases and J lost 6 bases. Germline CDR1 reads MNHEY; CDR2 reads SVGAGI. CDR3: CASSSYRGYEKLFF. In nucleotides, the CDR3 is TGTGCCAGCAGTTCGTACAGGGGTTATGAAAAACTGTTTTTT.

V and J are TRBV7-2 and TRBJ2-5; the D gene is possibly TRBD2 (6 bases). The CDR3 has 15 amino acids. Germline V gene sequence: CDR1 SGHTA, CDR2 FQGNSA. Trimming shortened V by 4 bases and J by 5 bases, and 17 bases separated the two germline ends. The DNA for the CDR3 is TGTGCCAGCAGCTCTCCGGGACTTCCGGGGGAGACCCAGTACTTC. This translates into CASSSPGLPGETQYF.

The genes are TRBV5-8 and TRBJ2-7, with D perhaps matching TRBD2 (5 bases). The CDR3 spans 14 residues. Germline lookup yields CDR1 SGHTS and CDR2 YDEGEE. Trimming cost V 4 bases and J 6 bases, with 17 bases left between them. The CDR3 sequence is CASSVNDEGFEQYF. The CDR3 bases are TGTGCCAGCAGCGTTAACGACGAGGGTTTCGAGCAGTACTTC.

The gene calls are TRBV3-1 (or the pseudogene TRBV3-2) and TRBJ2-7, with TRBD2 matching over 7 bases. The CDR3 sequence is 16 residues long. The trim removed 1 base at V and 3 bases at J, leaving 9 bases unmatched. Germline CDR1 reads LGHDT; CDR2 reads YNNKEL (reference sequence). The CDR3 loop reads CASSQGPAGRVYEQYF. The DNA of the CDR3 is TGTGCCAGCAGCCAAGGGCCCGCGGGGAGGGTCTACGAGCAGTACTTC.

The chain carries TRBV21-1 and TRBJ1-5; no check of the table's D call, TRBD1, against the DNA was made. TRBV21-1 is an annotated pseudogene. The CDR3 covers 14 residues. The CDR3 DNA reads TGTGCCAGGGACCGGGACAGGACATATCAGCCCCAGCATTTT. Protein sequence: CARDRDRTYQPQHF.

The chain joins TRBV28 to TRBJ2-7; tentatively, D is TRBD2 (5 bases). V lost 5 bases and J lost 3, with 14 bases in between. Germline CDR1 and CDR2: MDHEN and SYDVKM. This CDR3 contains 14 residues. The CDR3 spells CASSPSSGGYEQYF. The CDR3 DNA is TGTGCCAGCAGTCCCTCCAGCGGAGGCTACGAGCAGTACTTC.

A word on this clone: One junction end disagrees with the germline gene, perhaps due to a read error. The chain employs TRBV6-1 and TRBJ2-1, with 12 bases that match TRBD2. Per germline, CDR1 MNHNS and CDR2 SASEGT. There are 16 residues in the CDR3. The chain's CDR3 is CAGSVTSGRRGNEQFF. The CDR3 DNA reads as TGTGCCGGCAGTGTGACTAGCGGGAGAAGGGGCAATGAGCAGTTCTTC.

There are a few counts of this clone. This sequence joins TRBV2 and TRBJ2-3, with TRBD1 matching over 8 bases. This CDR3 spans 14 amino acids. After removal of 3 bases from V and 7 bases from J, the junction contained 6 bases not matched to a gene. In germline, CDR1 is SNHLY, CDR2 FYNNEI. The CDR3 sequence is CASSDQGARNTQYF. The CDR3 DNA follows: TGTGCCAGCAGTGATCAGGGGGCGCGAAATACGCAGTATTTT. The variable domain in full, with the rest retrieved from reference TRBV2 and TRBJ2-3, is EPEVTQTPSHQVTQMGQEVILRCVPISNHLYFYWYRQILGQKVEFLVSFYNNEISEKSEIFDDQFSVERPDGSNFTLKIRSTKLEDSAMYFCASSDQGARNTQYFGPGTRLTVL.

The gene calls are TRBV11-2 and TRBJ2-7; no reliable D call. Germline loops: CDR1 SGHAT, CDR2 FQNNGV. V lost 2 bases and J 1 base, leaving 9 bases between the germline ends. The CDR3 contains 14 residues. CDR3 amino acids: CASSLMRISYEQYF. The CDR3 DNA sequence: TGTGCCAGCAGCTTAATGAGGATTTCCTACGAGCAGTACTTC.

The chain couples TRBV9 to TRBJ2-5, with TRBD1 matching 12 bases. The CDR3 runs to 16 residues. With V trimmed by 3 bases and J by 5 bases, 8 bases remained unmatched. Germline CDR1 SGDLS, CDR2 YYNGEE. The CDR3 loop reads CASSGAGTGGDETQYF. The CDR3 DNA sequence: TGTGCCAGCAGCGGGGCCGGGACAGGGGGCGATGAGACCCAGTACTTC.